These 3 T cell receptor beta chains share one sample of origin, sequenced in a study of blood T cell repertoires in COVID-19. The repertoire was sequenced with immunoSEQ multiplex PCR; TCRdb's copy has only in-frame clones and lacks some. The sample lists about 190,000 clones, approximately 78% occurring once. Sequencing used peripheral blood. The receptors were sampled from a woman of 80 years or more with active or convalescent COVID-19.

The gene calls are TRBV7-9 and TRBJ1-1; D possibly corresponds to TRBD1 (5 bases). The V end lost 8 bases, the J end lost 8 bases, and 27 bases lay between the germline ends. The CDR3 is made up of 16 amino acids. Germline-derived CDR1 and CDR2 are SEHNR and FQNEAQ (reference sequence). The CDR3 reads CASELGSWQGKGEAFF. The CDR3 bases are TGTGCCAGCGAGTTAGGCAGTTGGCAGGGCAAGGGGGAAGCTTTCTTT.

The rearrangement uses TRBV7-8 and TRBJ2-3; 9 positions match TRBD2. The CDR3 totals 16 residues. Germline values: CDR1 SGHVS, CDR2 FQNEAQ. Losses at the gene ends were 6 bases for V and 4 bases for J; bases not matched to a gene: 11. This CDR3 reads CASRPWGGGEADTQYF. The CDR3 region has the DNA TGTGCCAGCAGACCCTGGGGCGGGGGGGAGGCAGATACGCAGTATTTT.

This clone was observed a single time. J is TRBJ1-1 and V is TRBV5-1; 8 bases agree with TRBD1. Germline V gene sequence: CDR1 SGHRS, CDR2 YFSETQ. The trim removed 4 bases at V and 1 base at J, leaving 3 bases unmatched. This CDR3 is built from 14 residues. In DNA, the CDR3 is TGCGCCAGCAGCCCAGGGGGCGCGAACACTGAAGCTTTCTTT. Residues: CASSPGGANTEAFF.